This TCR beta chain appears in the sequencing data of a study of human T cells and chemical hapten exposure. Study conclusions and caveats: There was no change with DPC sensitization in TCRs above 1 in 1000 frequency. Controls had significantly fewer large CDR3 similarity clusters than were formed by expanded TCRs.

The CDR3 is made up of 14 amino acids. The germline CDR1 and CDR2 sequences are SQVTM and ANQGSEA. TCRdb re-derived calls from the RACE reads in MiXCR, one entry per CDR3 protein. There are about 380,000 distinct CDR3 sequences in the sample; approximately 5% occur only once, and about 2.1% lies in the top ten. Turning to this clonotype: Its matching antigen is unknown. Its ends do not fully match the called genes, so a read error is possible.

Stated time point: patch test 1, 2 weeks after DPC sensitization. Treatment denoted: therapeutic diphenylcyclopropenone sensitization with weekly scalp DPC. Those who donated were patients with alopecia, 18 to 70 years of age, and suitable for DPC. The source of this sequence is a woman in her forties or fifties with alopecia areata. Some clones in this sample may be carry-over from other donors' samples. The chain recombines TRBV29-1 with TRBJ2-2, with 9 bases lining up with TRBD1. The sequences come from whole blood, collected in connection with sensitization to the hapten diphenylcyclopropenone (DPC). CDR3 amino acids: CSATPDRGTGGLFF. Here the CDR3 DNA reads TGCAGCGCGACCCCGGACAGGGGCACCGGGGGGCTGTTTTTT.